The next 26 T cell receptor beta chains were all read from a single sample in a study of T cell responses to AZD1222 COVID-19 vaccine listed by TCRdb under 2021. Reading the label with the study, this specimen's time point is: baseline before first vaccination. Libraries were constructed by the immunoSEQ multiplex PCR assay. TCRdb limited this immuneACCESS table to in-frame rearrangements with V and J called. A share of clones is missing; checked studies link under half to unresolved V genes, and the rest is unexplained. For this sample there are 63,000 or so clones; over 75% appear just once. Together, the top ten hold around a fifth of the sample. The sample was peripheral blood, taken on day 0 of AZD1222 vaccination. Receptors originate from an adult in good health.

The chain has TRBV19 and TRBJ1-1, with D tentatively TRBD1 (5 bases). Germline CDR1 reads LNHDA; CDR2 reads SQIVND (reference sequence). V was cut by 6 bases and J by 1 base, with 12 bases left in between. The length of the CDR3 is 14 residues. Here the CDR3 reads CASRVDIKNTEAFF. In DNA, the CDR3 is TGTGCCAGTAGGGTGGACATAAAGAACACTGAAGCTTTCTTT.

The chain joins TRBV5-1 to TRBJ2-7; 8 bases line up with TRBD1. V trimming: 0 bases; J trimming: 6 bases; junction bases outside the gene matches: 8. Germline V gene lookup returns CDR1 SGHRS and CDR2 YFSETQ. The CDR3 length is 15 residues. For the CDR3, the DNA is TGCGCCAGCAGCTTGGCCGGGACAGGCCCGAGCGAGCAGTACTTC. It translates to CASSLAGTGPSEQYF.

The chain is built from TRBV9 and TRBJ2-1; D may be TRBD1 (7 bases). The CDR3 has 13 amino acids. V lost 7 bases and J 5 bases, leaving 13 bases between the germline ends. Germline CDR1 and CDR2: SGDLS and YYNGEE. The CDR3 nucleotides read TGTGCCAGCGGGGGGACAGACAACAATGAGCAGTTCTTC. Protein: CASGGTDNNEQFF.

CDR3 nucleotide sequence: TGCGCCAGCAGTCAGTTTTTTCGACTAGCGGGGTTCCGACCGAACACCGGGGAGCTGTTTTTT. Encoded protein: CASSQFFRLAGFRPNTGELFF. The V and J genes are TRBV23-1 and TRBJ2-2; TRBD2 matches at 11 bases. TRBV23-1 counts as an open reading frame of uncertain function. The CDR3 sequence is 21 residues long. The ends lost 3 bases at V and 0 bases at J; junction bases unmatched: 15.

The genes are TRBV7-3 and TRBJ2-1; D assignment may be TRBD1 or TRBD2 (5 bases each). In germline, CDR1 is SGHTA, CDR2 FQGTGA. V was clipped by 6 bases and J by 3 bases, with 15 bases between them. This CDR3 region has 15 residues. For the CDR3, the DNA is TGTGCCAGCAGTTACAATGGGGACGGCTACAATGAGCAGTTCTTC. Its protein product is CASSYNGDGYNEQFF.

V gene TRBV6-6 combines with J gene TRBJ1-1; D is unclear. The germline gives CDR1 MNHNY, CDR2 SVGAGI (reference sequence). The ends were cut back, 5 bases at V and 4 bases at J, with 5 bases in the middle. CDR3 length: 11 amino acids. The CDR3 region is CASSRSTEAFF. CDR3 bases: TGTGCCAGCAGTCGATCCACTGAAGCTTTCTTT.

The V and J genes are TRBV6-5 and TRBJ1-2, with D unresolved. The length of the CDR3 is 13 residues. Germline CDR1 reads MNHEY; CDR2 reads SVGAGI. The V end lost 8 bases, the J end lost 0 bases, and 10 bases lay between the germline ends. In DNA form, the CDR3 reads TGTGCCAGCTCCCCGGCAGCTAACTATGGCTACACCTTC. This encodes CASSPAANYGYTF.

This clone was observed a handful of times. V gene TRBV5-1 combines with J gene TRBJ2-2; 12 bases are shared with TRBD1. The V gene end was trimmed by 4 bases and the J gene end by 6 bases; junction bases not matched to a gene: 13. Germline V gives CDR1 SGHRS, CDR2 YFSETQ. CDR3 length equals 18 residues. CDR3 coding DNA: TGCGCCAGCAGCCTATACCCACCGGGACAGGGGGCCCCCGGGGAGCTGTTTTTT. Translation gives CASSLYPPGQGAPGELFF.

This clone was observed a few times. The chain is built from TRBV19 and TRBJ1-5; no clear D gene. Trimming cost V 5 bases and J 2 bases, with 16 bases left between them. CDR1 LNHDA and CDR2 SQIVND come from the germline V gene (reference sequence). This CDR3 region has 16 residues. The CDR3 protein is CASSSLGEGGNQPQHF. CDR3 DNA: TGTGCCAGTAGTTCCCTCGGAGAGGGCGGCAATCAGCCCCAGCATTTT.

This chain connects TRBV19 to TRBJ1-1; D gene ambiguous. V dropped 8 bases and J dropped 0 bases, with 10 bases sitting between them. The CDR3 covers 13 residues. CDR1 and CDR2 (germline): LNHDA, SQIVND (reference sequence). The CDR3 loop reads CASSDTMNTEAFF. CDR3 DNA sequence: TGTGCCAGTTCCGACACGATGAACACTGAAGCTTTCTTT.

J is TRBJ2-7 and V is TRBV5-6; D perhaps matches TRBD1 (6 bases). Trimming cost V 2 bases and J 4 bases, with 16 bases left between them. Germline lookup yields CDR1 SGHDT and CDR2 YYEEEE. The CDR3 length is 15 residues. The CDR3 reads CASSFAGVGAYEQYF. CDR3 bases: TGTGCCAGCAGCTTTGCAGGGGTCGGGGCTTACGAGCAGTACTTC.

The chain combines TRBV27 with TRBJ1-1, with 7 bases that match TRBD1. The CDR3 sequence is 12 residues long. V lost 6 bases, J lost 10 bases, and 8 bases stayed unmatched. From germline, CDR1 is MNHEY and CDR2 SMNVEV (reference sequence). The CDR3 DNA sequence: TGTGCCAGCAGCTCAGGGGGGAGTGGAGCTTTCTTT. Amino acid sequence: CASSSGGSGAFF.

This clone has just one count. This chain joins TRBV6-5 and TRBJ2-7; D ambiguous. Trimming took off 5 bases at V and 2 bases at J, with 16 bases between the two ends. Germline loops: CDR1 MNHEY, CDR2 SVGAGI. The CDR3 covers 15 residues. CDR3 DNA: TGTGCCAGCAGTAAATCAGGCTCCCGTACCTACGAGCAGTACTTC. Protein: CASSKSGSRTYEQYF.

The CDR3 DNA sequence: TGTGCCAGCAGAACAGGGGGCAGAGAGACCCAGTACTTC. Translation: CASRTGGRETQYF. This chain joins TRBV3-1 (or the pseudogene TRBV3-2) and TRBJ2-5; TRBD1 agrees at 9 bases. J was trimmed by 4 bases and V by 6 bases; bases with no gene match: 3. This CDR3 has 13 amino acids. From germline, CDR1 is LGHDT and CDR2 YNNKEL (reference sequence).

This clone was seen once. The rearrangement links TRBV5-1 to TRBJ2-1, with 11 bases that match TRBD2. Losses at the gene ends were 4 bases for V and 5 bases for J; bases not matched to a gene: 5. The CDR3 has 15 amino acids. From germline, CDR1 is SGHRS and CDR2 YFSETQ. The CDR3 coding sequence is TGCGCCAGCAGCCCCCTAGCGGGGGGTCACAATGAGCAGTTCTTC. Translated, it gives CASSPLAGGHNEQFF.

The chain uses TRBV6-1 and TRBJ1-6; TRBD1 is a possible D gene (6 bases). V lost 3 bases, J lost 8 bases, and 11 bases lay in between. The CDR3 has 14 residues. CDR1 is MNHNS and CDR2 is SASEGT in the germline V gene. The CDR3: CASSDGTWDSPLHF. The CDR3 DNA follows: TGTGCCAGCAGTGACGGGACATGGGATTCACCCCTCCACTTT.

The chain couples TRBV28 to TRBJ1-2; TRBD1 matches at 10 bases. The CDR3 covers 12 residues. Germline CDR1 is MDHEN and CDR2 is SYDVKM. V trimming: 8 bases; J trimming: 13 bases; junction bases outside the gene matches: 10. In nucleotides, the CDR3 is TGTGCCAGCGGTATGACAGGGGGCAAGTCCACCTTC. Amino acids: CASGMTGGKSTF.

The count of this clone is one. The V gene is TRBV11-2, the J gene TRBJ1-4; 10 bases match TRBD1. This CDR3 has 16 amino acids. After removal of 5 bases from V and 5 bases from J, the junction contained 8 bases not matched to a gene. Germline V gene sequence: CDR1 SGHAT, CDR2 FQNNGV. Here the CDR3 DNA reads TGTGCCAGCAGCCCATTTCCGGGACAGGGGAATGAAAAACTGTTTTTT. The encoded protein is CASSPFPGQGNEKLFF.

The chain combines TRBV7-9 with TRBJ1-5, with 9 bases identical to TRBD1. Germline V gene data show CDR1 as SEHNR and CDR2 as FQNEAQ (reference sequence). This CDR3 is 17 amino acids long. J lost 3 bases, V lost 2 bases, and 8 bases had no gene match. This CDR3 is CASSLTGGVDSNQPQHF. The CDR3 DNA reads as TGTGCCAGCAGCTTAACAGGGGGCGTAGATTCCAATCAGCCCCAGCATTTT.

This chain links TRBV18 with TRBJ1-2; D possibly corresponds to TRBD1 (5 bases). Germline-derived CDR1 and CDR2 are KGHSH and LQKENI. Trimming removed 0 bases from V and 2 bases from J, with 10 bases in between. The CDR3 spans 15 residues. CDR3 sequence reads: CASSPPRTTNYGYTF. The CDR3 DNA reads TGTGCCAGCTCACCACCAAGGACAACAAACTATGGCTACACCTTC.

The chain has TRBV4-1 and TRBJ2-7; the match to TRBD1 covers 7 bases. CDR3 size: 13 residues. CDR1 and CDR2 (germline): MGHRA, YSYEKL. With 5 bases clipped from V and 2 bases from J, the junction kept 3 bases outside the gene matches. CDR3 DNA sequence: TGCGCCAGCAGCGGCCAGGGGGCCTACGAGCAGTACTTC. Amino acids: CASSGQGAYEQYF.

The chain uses TRBV7-9 and TRBJ1-3; no firm D call. The CDR3 is 17 residues long. V gave up 4 bases and J gave up 2 bases, with 18 bases separating them. The germline V gene encodes CDR1 SEHNR and CDR2 FQNEAQ (reference sequence). CDR3 loop: CASSSFRSAPPGNTIYF. CDR3 coding DNA: TGTGCCAGCAGCTCGTTCCGGTCCGCTCCTCCTGGAAACACCATATATTTT. The variable domain in full, completed from reference TRBV7-9 and TRBJ1-3, reads DTGVSQNPRHKITKRGQNVTFRCDPISEHNRLYWYRQTLGQGPEFLTYFQNEAQLEKSRLLSDRFSAERPKGSFSTLEIQRTEQGDSAMYLCASSSFRSAPPGNTIYFGEGSWLTVV.

The chain uses TRBV7-2 and TRBJ1-4; D ambiguous. Between the trimmed V and J ends, which lost 3 bases and 0 bases, there was a span of 5 bases. The CDR3 extends over 14 amino acids. Germline values: CDR1 SGHTA, CDR2 FQGNSA. CDR3 sequence: CASSFSTTNEKLFF. CDR3 nucleotides: TGTGCCAGCAGCTTCTCCACAACTAATGAAAAACTGTTTTTT.

V and J are TRBV19 and TRBJ1-1; D might be TRBD1 (5 bases). The V and J ends lost 4 bases and 7 bases respectively, with 10 bases between them. CDR1 and CDR2 from the germline V gene are LNHDA and SQIVND (reference sequence). This CDR3 region has 12 residues. The CDR3 loop is CASSRLGDEAFF. CDR3 bases: TGTGCCAGTAGTAGACTGGGGGATGAAGCTTTCTTT.

The V call is TRBV12-5, the J call TRBJ1-1; D gene unclear. The germline V gene has CDR1 LGHNT and CDR2 FRNRAP. There are 13 residues in the CDR3. Between the trimmed V and J ends, which lost 3 bases and 2 bases, there was a span of 7 bases. CDR3 sequence (DNA): TGTGCTAGTGGTTTACTTCAAAACACTGAAGCTTTCTTT. This translates into CASGLLQNTEAFF.

The V call is TRBV7-3, the J call TRBJ2-3; 9 nucleotides line up with TRBD1. With 3 bases clipped from V and 5 bases from J, the junction kept 6 bases outside the gene matches. The germline CDR1 and CDR2 sequences are SGHTA and FQGTGA. The CDR3 has 15 residues. CDR3 loop: CASSFGGTGLDTQYF. DNA for the CDR3: TGTGCCAGCAGCTTTGGGGGGACAGGGCTAGATACGCAGTATTTT.